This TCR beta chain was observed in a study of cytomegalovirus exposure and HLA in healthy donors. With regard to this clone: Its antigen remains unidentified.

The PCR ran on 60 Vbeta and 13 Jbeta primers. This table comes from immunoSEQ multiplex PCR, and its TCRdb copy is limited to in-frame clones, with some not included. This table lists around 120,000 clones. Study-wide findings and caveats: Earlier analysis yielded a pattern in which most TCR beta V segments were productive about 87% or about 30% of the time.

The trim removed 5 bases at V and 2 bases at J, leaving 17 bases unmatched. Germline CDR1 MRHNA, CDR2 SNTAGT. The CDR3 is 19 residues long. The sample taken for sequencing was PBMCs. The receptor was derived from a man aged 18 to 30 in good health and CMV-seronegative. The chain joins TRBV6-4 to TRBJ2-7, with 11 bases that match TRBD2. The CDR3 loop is CASSKFSGRAFLYPYEQYF. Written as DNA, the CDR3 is TGTGCCAGCAGTAAGTTTAGCGGGAGGGCCTTTCTATACCCCTACGAGCAGTACTTC.